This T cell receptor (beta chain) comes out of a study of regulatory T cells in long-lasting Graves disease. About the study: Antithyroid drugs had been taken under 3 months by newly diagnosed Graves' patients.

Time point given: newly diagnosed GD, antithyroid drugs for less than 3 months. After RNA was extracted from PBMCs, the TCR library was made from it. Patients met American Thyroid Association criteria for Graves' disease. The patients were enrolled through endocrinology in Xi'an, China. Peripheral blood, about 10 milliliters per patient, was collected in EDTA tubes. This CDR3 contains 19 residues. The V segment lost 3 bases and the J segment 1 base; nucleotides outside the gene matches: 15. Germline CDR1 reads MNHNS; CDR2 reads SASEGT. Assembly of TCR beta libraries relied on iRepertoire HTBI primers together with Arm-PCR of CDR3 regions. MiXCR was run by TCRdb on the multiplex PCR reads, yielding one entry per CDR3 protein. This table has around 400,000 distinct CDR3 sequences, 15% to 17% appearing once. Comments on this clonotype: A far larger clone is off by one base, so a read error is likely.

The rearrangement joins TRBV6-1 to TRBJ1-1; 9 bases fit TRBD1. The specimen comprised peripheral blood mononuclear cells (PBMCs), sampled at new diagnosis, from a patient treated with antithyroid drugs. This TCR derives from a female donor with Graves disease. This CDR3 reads CASSESSLGTGWRNTEAFF. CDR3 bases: TGTGCCAGCAGTGAGTCGAGCTTGGGGACAGGGTGGCGGAACACTGAAGCTTTCTTT.